This T cell receptor beta chain was captured in a study of blood T cell repertoires in COVID-19. Recruits, aged about 18 to 95 years, lived in under 25 US areas. Participants were placed into cohorts based on the clinical history they reported. Original analysis: Counts of nucleated cells, estimated from reference gene primer amplification, were obtained. Sequenced by immunoSEQ multiplex PCR; TCRdb stores in-frame clones only, minus some. V and J calls and clone size are those listed in that table; D and trimming were worked out from the DNA. The data show 380,000 or so clones, roughly 90% seen once. Germline V gives CDR1 SGHDT, CDR2 YYEEEE. Trimming removed 1 base at V and 4 bases at J, with 12 bases between. CDR3 length equals 16 residues.

Sequencing was performed on PBMCs or T cells enriched from blood (not recorded which). This rearrangement joins TRBV5-6 to TRBJ1-6, with D uncertain. This clonotype was obtained from a woman aged 30 to 39 with acute COVID-19. The CDR3 sequence is CASSLYSARYNSPLHF. CDR3 bases: TGTGCCAGCAGCTTGTACTCCGCCAGGTATAATTCACCCCTCCACTTT.